There are a few counts of the clone carrying this TCR beta chain. Its antigen is not known. Primers for the PCR totalled 60 Vbeta and 13 Jbeta. Libraries were prepared by immunoSEQ multiplex PCR; TCRdb keeps only in-frame clonotypes and omits some of them. Among roughly 150,000 clones listed, around 70% were seen once. The CDR3 is 15 amino acids. Trimming cost V 0 bases and J 4 bases; bases outside gene matches: 4. Germline V gives CDR1 SGHDT, CDR2 YYEEEE. The entry originates in a study of cytomegalovirus exposure and HLA in healthy donors. Regarding the study as a whole: Rarity held for most TCR sequences, but there were some public TCRs that occurred in many donors. Presence/absence comparisons presumed near-even sequencing depth among donors.

This chain links TRBV5-6 with TRBJ2-3; TRBD2 matches 8 bases. The source of this sequence is a young woman in good health and CMV-seronegative. Sequenced sample: PBMCs. The CDR3 DNA follows: TGTGCCAGCAGCTTGGGACCGGGAGGGGCAGATACGCAGTATTTT. Residues: CASSLGPGGADTQYF.